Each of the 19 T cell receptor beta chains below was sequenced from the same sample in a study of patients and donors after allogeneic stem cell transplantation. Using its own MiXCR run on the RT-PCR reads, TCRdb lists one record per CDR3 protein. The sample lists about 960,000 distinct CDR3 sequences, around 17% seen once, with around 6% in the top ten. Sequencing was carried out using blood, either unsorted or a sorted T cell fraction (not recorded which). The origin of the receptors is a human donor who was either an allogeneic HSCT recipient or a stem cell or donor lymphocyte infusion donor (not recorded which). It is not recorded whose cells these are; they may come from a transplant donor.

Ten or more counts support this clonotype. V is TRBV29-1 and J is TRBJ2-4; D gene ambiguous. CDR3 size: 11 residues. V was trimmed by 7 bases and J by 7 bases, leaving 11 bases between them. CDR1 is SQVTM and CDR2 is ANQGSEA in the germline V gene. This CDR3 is CSAFGSNIQYF. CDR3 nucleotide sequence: TGCAGCGCTTTTGGTAGCAACATTCAGTACTTC.

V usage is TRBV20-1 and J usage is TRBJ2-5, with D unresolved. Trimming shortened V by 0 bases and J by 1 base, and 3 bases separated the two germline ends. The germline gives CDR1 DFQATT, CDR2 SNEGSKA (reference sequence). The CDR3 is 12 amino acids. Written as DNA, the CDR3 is TGCAGTGCTAGAGATTTCCAAGAGACCCAGTACTTC. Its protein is CSARDFQETQYF.

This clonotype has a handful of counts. In DNA form, the CDR3 reads TGTGCCAGCAGTTACGGGAGGGGAGCAACTAATGAAAAACTGTTTTTT. Its translation: CASSYGRGATNEKLFF. The chain employs TRBV6-5 and TRBJ1-4; D is perhaps TRBD1 (5 bases). Trimming shortened V by 2 bases and J by 0 bases, and 10 bases separated the two germline ends. The germline V gene encodes CDR1 MNHEY and CDR2 SVGAGI. The CDR3 consists of 16 residues.

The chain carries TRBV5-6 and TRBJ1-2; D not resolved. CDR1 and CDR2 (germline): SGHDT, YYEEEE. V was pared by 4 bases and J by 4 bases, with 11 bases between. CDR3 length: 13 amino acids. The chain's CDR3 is CASSPGSIYGYTF. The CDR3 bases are TGTGCCAGCAGCCCGGGCAGCATCTATGGCTACACCTTC.

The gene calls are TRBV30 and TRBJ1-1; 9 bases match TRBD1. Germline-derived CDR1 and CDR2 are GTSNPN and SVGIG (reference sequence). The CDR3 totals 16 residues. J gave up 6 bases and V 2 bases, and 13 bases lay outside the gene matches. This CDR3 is CAWSPAIDRGRSEAFF. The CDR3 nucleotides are TGTGCCTGGAGTCCAGCAATCGACAGGGGGAGATCTGAAGCTTTCTTT.

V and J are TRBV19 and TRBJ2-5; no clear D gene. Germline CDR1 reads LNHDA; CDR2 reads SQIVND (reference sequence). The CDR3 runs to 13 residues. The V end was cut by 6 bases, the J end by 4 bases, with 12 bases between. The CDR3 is CASRFTDRETQYF. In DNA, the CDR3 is TGTGCCAGTAGATTTACCGACCGAGAGACCCAGTACTTC.

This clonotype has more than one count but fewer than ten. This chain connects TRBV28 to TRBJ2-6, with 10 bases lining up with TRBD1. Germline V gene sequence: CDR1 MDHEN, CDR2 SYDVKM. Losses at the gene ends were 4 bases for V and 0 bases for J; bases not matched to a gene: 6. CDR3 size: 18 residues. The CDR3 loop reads CASSSPGQGLSGANVLTF. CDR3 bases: TGTGCCAGCAGTTCCCCGGGACAGGGGCTCTCTGGGGCCAACGTCCTGACTTTC.

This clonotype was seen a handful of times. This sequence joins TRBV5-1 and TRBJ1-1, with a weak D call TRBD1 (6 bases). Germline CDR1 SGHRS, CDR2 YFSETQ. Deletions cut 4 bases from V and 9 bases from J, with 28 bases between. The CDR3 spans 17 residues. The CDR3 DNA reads TGCGCCAGCAGCACAGGGACAAGTGGAGGAGGAAAGGAGAAAGCTTTCTTT. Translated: CASSTGTSGGGKEKAFF.

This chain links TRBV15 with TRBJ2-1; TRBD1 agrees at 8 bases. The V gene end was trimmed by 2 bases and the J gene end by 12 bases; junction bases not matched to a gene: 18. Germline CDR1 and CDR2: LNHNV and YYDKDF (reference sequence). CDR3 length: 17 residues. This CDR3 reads CATSRPPGTGGTYVQFF. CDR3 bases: TGTGCCACCAGCAGACCCCCCGGGACAGGAGGGACGTATGTGCAGTTCTTC.

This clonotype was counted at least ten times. This chain's CDR3 is CASSYSGQGGTDTQYF. Written as DNA, the CDR3 is TGTGCCAGCAGTTACTCAGGACAGGGAGGCACAGATACGCAGTATTTT. V usage is TRBV6-5 and J usage is TRBJ2-3; TRBD1 aligns across 8 bases. V dropped 0 bases and J dropped 1; count of bases not matched to a gene: 3. Germline V gene sequence: CDR1 MNHEY, CDR2 SVGAGI. The CDR3 is 16 amino acids.

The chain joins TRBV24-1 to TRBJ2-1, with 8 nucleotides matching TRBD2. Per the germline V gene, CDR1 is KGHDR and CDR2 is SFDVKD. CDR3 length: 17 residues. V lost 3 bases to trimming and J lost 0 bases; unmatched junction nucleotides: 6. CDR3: CATSDPLAEISYNEQFF. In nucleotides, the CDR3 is TGTGCCACCAGTGATCCACTAGCGGAGATCTCCTACAATGAGCAGTTCTTC.

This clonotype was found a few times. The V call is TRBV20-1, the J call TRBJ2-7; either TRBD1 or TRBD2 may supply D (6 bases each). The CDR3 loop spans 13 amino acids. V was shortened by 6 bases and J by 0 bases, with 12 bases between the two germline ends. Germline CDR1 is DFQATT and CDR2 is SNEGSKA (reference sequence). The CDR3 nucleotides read TGCAGTGCCATAGCGGACAGCTCCTACGAGCAGTACTTC. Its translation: CSAIADSSYEQYF.

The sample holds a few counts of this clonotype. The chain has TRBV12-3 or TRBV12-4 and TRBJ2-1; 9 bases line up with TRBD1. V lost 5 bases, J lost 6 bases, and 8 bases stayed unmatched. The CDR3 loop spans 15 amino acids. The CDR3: CASSPPGQGRNEQFF. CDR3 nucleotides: TGTGCCAGCAGTCCTCCGGGACAGGGACGCAATGAGCAGTTCTTC.

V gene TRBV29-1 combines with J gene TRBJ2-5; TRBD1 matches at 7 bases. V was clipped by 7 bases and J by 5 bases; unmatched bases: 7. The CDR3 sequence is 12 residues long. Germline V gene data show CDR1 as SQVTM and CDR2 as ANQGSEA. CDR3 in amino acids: CSAVTGKETQYF. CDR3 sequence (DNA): TGCAGCGCGGTGACAGGGAAGGAGACCCAGTACTTC.

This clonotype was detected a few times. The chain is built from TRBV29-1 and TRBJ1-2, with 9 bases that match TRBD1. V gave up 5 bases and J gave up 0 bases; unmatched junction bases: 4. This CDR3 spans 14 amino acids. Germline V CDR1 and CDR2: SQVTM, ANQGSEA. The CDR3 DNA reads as TGCAGCGTTTCACAGGGGGCGACTAACTATGGCTACACCTTC. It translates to CSVSQGATNYGYTF.

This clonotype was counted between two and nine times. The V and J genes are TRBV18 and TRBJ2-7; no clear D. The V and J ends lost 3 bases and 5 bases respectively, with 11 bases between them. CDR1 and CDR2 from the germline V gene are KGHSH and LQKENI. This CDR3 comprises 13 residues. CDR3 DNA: TGTGCCAGCTCACCGGCCGCATTGAACGAGCAGTACTTC. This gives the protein CASSPAALNEQYF.

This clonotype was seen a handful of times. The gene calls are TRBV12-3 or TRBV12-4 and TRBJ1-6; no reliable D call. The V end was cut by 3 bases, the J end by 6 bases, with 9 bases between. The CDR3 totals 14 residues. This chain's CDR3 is CASSLGRSNSPLHF. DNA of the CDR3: TGTGCCAGCAGTTTGGGCAGATCTAATTCACCCCTCCACTTT.

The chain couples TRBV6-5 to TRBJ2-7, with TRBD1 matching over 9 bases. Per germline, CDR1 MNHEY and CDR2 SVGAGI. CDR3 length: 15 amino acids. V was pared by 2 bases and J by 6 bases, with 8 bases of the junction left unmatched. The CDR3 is CASSYAGTGTSEQYF. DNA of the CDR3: TGTGCCAGCAGTTACGCCGGGACAGGGACCTCCGAGCAGTACTTC.

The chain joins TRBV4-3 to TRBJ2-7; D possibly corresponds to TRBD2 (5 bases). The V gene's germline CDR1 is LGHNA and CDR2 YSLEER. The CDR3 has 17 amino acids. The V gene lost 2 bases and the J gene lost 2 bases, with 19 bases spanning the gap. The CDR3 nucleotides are TGCGCCAGCAGCCAATACCCGAGAGGGCCCGTTACCTACGAGCAGTACTTC. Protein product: CASSQYPRGPVTYEQYF.